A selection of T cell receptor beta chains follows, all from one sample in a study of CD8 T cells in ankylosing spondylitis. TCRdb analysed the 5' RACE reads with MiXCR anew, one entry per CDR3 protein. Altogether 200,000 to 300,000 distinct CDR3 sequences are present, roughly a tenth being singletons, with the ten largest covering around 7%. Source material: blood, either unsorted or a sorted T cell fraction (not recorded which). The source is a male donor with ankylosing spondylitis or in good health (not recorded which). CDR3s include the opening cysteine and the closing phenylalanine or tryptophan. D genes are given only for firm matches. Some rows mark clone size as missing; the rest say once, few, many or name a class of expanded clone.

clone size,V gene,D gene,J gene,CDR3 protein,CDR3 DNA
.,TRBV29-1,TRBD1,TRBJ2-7,CSVETGISSSYEQYF,TGCAGCGTTGAGACAGGGATTTCTAGCTCCTACGAGCAGTACTTC
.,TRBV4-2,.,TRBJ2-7,CASSQEMRDGIDEQYF,TGTGCCAGCAGCCAAGAAATGCGGGACGGGATCGACGAGCAGTACTTC
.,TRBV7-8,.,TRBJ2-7,CASSLTAGSNYEQYF,TGTGCCAGCAGCTTAACCGCAGGATCGAACTACGAGCAGTACTTC
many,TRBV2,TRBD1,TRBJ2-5,CASSRTGGRETQYF,TGTGCCAGCAGTCGGACAGGGGGCAGGGAGACCCAGTACTTC
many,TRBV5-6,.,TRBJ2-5,CASSLSQGVQETQYF,TGTGCCAGCAGCTTATCCCAGGGTGTACAAGAGACCCAGTACTTC
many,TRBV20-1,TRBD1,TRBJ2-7,CSARGGTGGIYEQYF,TGCAGTGCTAGAGGCGGGACAGGGGGAATCTACGAGCAGTACTTC
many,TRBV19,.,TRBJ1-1,CASSMWGNTEAFF,TGTGCCAGTAGTATGTGGGGGAACACTGAAGCTTTCTTT
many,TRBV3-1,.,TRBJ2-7,CASSQGGRKDF,TGTGCCAGCAGCCAAGGAGGAAGAAAGGACTTC
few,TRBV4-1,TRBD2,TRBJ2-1,CASSTQGLADNEQFF,TGCGCCAGCAGCACCCAAGGACTAGCGGACAATGAGCAGTTCTTC
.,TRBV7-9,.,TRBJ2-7,CASSYGPTSNVHF,TGTGCCAGCAGCTACGGGCCGACTAGTAACGTGCACTTC